This entry concerns a single T cell receptor beta chain. Its antigen is undetermined. TCRdb used MiXCR to reprocess the RT-PCR reads, holding one entry per CDR3 protein. The repertoire holds around 710,000 distinct CDR3 sequences, around 13% seen once, with roughly 6.4% in the top ten. The sample comes from a study of response to subunit inactivated influenza vaccine. The study's findings and limits: Seasonal influenza vaccination, on each occasion, was suggested by the authors to recruit few new T cells.

Trimming cost V 5 bases and J 0 bases, with 11 bases left between them. Per the germline V gene, CDR1 is SGHTA and CDR2 is FQGNSA. CDR3 size: 15 residues. This receptor was taken from a man between 45 and 60 years old who received an inactivated influenza vaccine. Here the sequenced sample was PBMCs from blood, taken 14 to 15 days before vaccination. This chain joins TRBV7-2 and TRBJ2-1; D call uncertain. CDR3 in amino acids: CASSTLPSSYNEQFF. The CDR3 DNA is TGTGCCAGCAGCACTCTTCCGAGCTCCTACAATGAGCAGTTCTTC.